These 28 T cell receptor beta chains were sequenced from one sample in a study of CD8 T cells in ankylosing spondylitis. MiXCR was run by TCRdb on the 5' RACE reads, yielding one entry per CDR3 protein. The top ten hold over 50% of the sample, which has 80,000 to 90,000 distinct CDR3 sequences, about 27% seen once. Input material: blood, either unsorted or a sorted T cell fraction (not recorded which). The receptors here all came from a male donor with ankylosing spondylitis or in good health (not recorded which).

Here the CDR3 DNA reads TGTGCACAACAGGGGAACACAGATACGCAGTATTTT. As protein: CAQQGNTDTQYF. The chain carries TRBV12-3 or TRBV12-4 and TRBJ2-3; TRBD1 matches 7 bases. The CDR3 loop spans 12 amino acids.

The CDR3 region is CASSITLAKNIQYF. The CDR3, as DNA: TGCGCCAGCAGCATAACCCTAGCCAAAAACATTCAGTACTTC. The chain employs TRBV5-1 and TRBJ2-4; D not certain. Germline loops: CDR1 SGHRS, CDR2 YFSETQ. V was trimmed by 4 bases and J by 0 bases, leaving 8 bases between them. The CDR3 is made up of 14 amino acids.

This CDR3 reads CSADQGAGGQPQHF. The CDR3 DNA reads TGCAGTGCTGACCAGGGGGCCGGGGGTCAGCCCCAGCATTTT. This rearrangement joins TRBV20-1 to TRBJ1-5, with 8 bases matching TRBD1. CDR1 and CDR2 from the germline V gene are DFQATT and SNEGSKA (reference sequence). CDR3 size: 14 residues. V trimming: 5 bases; J trimming: 6 bases; junction bases outside the gene matches: 9.

This clonotype occurred a few times. The V gene is TRBV20-1, the J gene TRBJ2-5, with TRBD2 matching over 14 bases. The CDR3 spans 18 residues. Germline V gives CDR1 DFQATT, CDR2 SNEGSKA (reference sequence). V shed 1 base and J 4 bases; nucleotides not matched to a gene: 11. CDR3 sequence: CSARAQTPTSGRVETQYF. CDR3 nucleotides: TGCAGTGCTAGAGCCCAAACCCCGACTAGCGGGAGGGTAGAGACCCAGTACTTC.

The table lists this clonotype with a few counts. The chain employs TRBV12-3 or TRBV12-4 and TRBJ2-2; tentative D call: TRBD2 (5 bases). The V gene lost 0 bases and the J gene lost 7 bases, with 12 bases spanning the gap. The length of the CDR3 is 15 residues. CDR3 DNA: TGTGCCAGCAGTTTAGCAGGACTGGGCAGCGGGGAGCTGTTTTTT. Its translation is CASSLAGLGSGELFF.

The V and J genes are TRBV7-3 and TRBJ2-3, with 9 positions matching TRBD1. Per the germline V gene, CDR1 is SGHTA and CDR2 is FQGTGA. The CDR3 totals 19 residues. The J segment lost 2 bases and the V segment lost 1 base, leaving 13 bases of the junction unmatched. This chain's CDR3 is CASSLSPAGQGLTTDTQYF. The CDR3, as DNA: TGTGCCAGCAGCTTAAGCCCTGCGGGACAGGGACTTACCACAGATACGCAGTATTTT.

CDR3 sequence (DNA): TGCAGTGCTAGAGACCCTACGACAGGGTCTGAGCAGTACGTC. Translating it yields CSARDPTTGSEQYV. The rearrangement links TRBV20-1 to TRBJ2-7; 7 nucleotides line up with TRBD1. The V gene's germline CDR1 is DFQATT and CDR2 SNEGSKA (reference sequence). The length of the CDR3 is 14 residues. The ends lost 0 bases at V and 7 bases at J; junction bases unmatched: 9.

The V and J genes are TRBV28 and TRBJ2-3; 12 bases agree with TRBD2. This CDR3 is 13 amino acids long. The junction had 5 bases not matched to a gene; V was cut back by 10 bases and J by 6 bases. From germline, CDR1 is MDHEN and CDR2 SYDVKM. CDR3 in DNA: TGTGCCATCCGGACTAGCGGGGATGATACGCAGTATTTT. It translates to CAIRTSGDDTQYF.

The CDR3 is CSAPDFQYQETQYF. The CDR3 DNA is TGCAGTGCTCCGGACTTCCAGTACCAAGAGACCCAGTACTTC. The V call is TRBV20-1, the J call TRBJ2-5; possible D gene TRBD2, 5 bases. This CDR3 has 14 residues. V shed 5 bases and J shed 0 bases, with 13 bases lying between them. Looked up from germline, CDR1 is DFQATT and CDR2 is SNEGSKA (reference sequence).

A few counts support this clonotype. The chain carries TRBV20-1 and TRBJ1-5; D uncertain. CDR3 length: 14 amino acids. Germline assignment: CDR1 DFQATT and CDR2 SNEGSKA (reference sequence). V lost 0 bases to trimming and J lost 6 bases, with 12 bases between them. The CDR3 here is CSARDAGDAQPQHF. As DNA, the CDR3 is TGCAGTGCTAGAGATGCGGGAGACGCTCAGCCCCAGCATTTT.

This clonotype has a handful of counts. Here the CDR3 reads CSARGTSVTDTQYF. The CDR3 coding sequence is TGCAGTGCGCGCGGGACTAGCGTAACAGATACGCAGTATTTT. The chain combines TRBV20-1 with TRBJ2-3; the match to TRBD2 covers 10 bases. From germline, CDR1 is DFQATT and CDR2 SNEGSKA (reference sequence). This CDR3 is 14 amino acids long. Germline trimming cut 6 bases from V and 3 bases from J; bases unmatched to any gene: 6.

This clonotype has more than one count but fewer than ten. V usage is TRBV5-6 and J usage is TRBJ2-3; 8 bases match TRBD1. This CDR3 spans 16 amino acids. The junction had 8 bases not matched to a gene; V was cut back by 3 bases and J by 2 bases. Germline CDR1 is SGHDT and CDR2 is YYEEEE. CDR3 bases: TGTGCCAGCAGCTCAGGACAGGGAGCCATCACAGATACGCAGTATTTT. Its translation: CASSSGQGAITDTQYF.

This clonotype was detected a few times. The chain joins TRBV20-1 to TRBJ1-2; the D is unclear. Trimming left V 1 base short and J 6 bases short, with 12 bases between. In germline, CDR1 is DFQATT, CDR2 SNEGSKA (reference sequence). This CDR3 spans 13 amino acids. The CDR3 region is CSARVNLRDGYTF. Here the CDR3 DNA reads TGCAGTGCTAGAGTCAACTTGCGAGATGGCTACACCTTC.

The V and J genes are TRBV7-2 and TRBJ1-2, with D tentatively TRBD1 (6 bases). Trimming removed 7 bases at V and 3 bases at J, with 12 bases between. This CDR3 has 13 amino acids. CDR1 is SGHTA and CDR2 is FQGNSA in the germline V gene. CDR3 coding DNA: TGTGCCAGCAATCGGGGGCAGCACTATGGCTACACCTTC. This gives the protein CASNRGQHYGYTF. Looking up the rest from reference TRBV7-2 and TRBJ1-2 gives the full variable domain: GAGVSQSPSNKVTEKGKDVELRCDPISGHTALYWYRQSLGQGLEFLIYFQGNSAPDKSGLPSDRFSAERTGGSVSTLTIQRTQQEDSAVYLCASNRGQHYGYTFGSGTRLTVV.

This clonotype showed up just once. The chain uses TRBV7-9 and TRBJ2-3; D uncertain. The CDR3 is 12 residues long. Trimming stripped 8 bases from V and 3 bases from J, with 9 bases between. Germline lookup yields CDR1 SEHNR and CDR2 FQNEAQ (reference sequence). As DNA, the CDR3 is TGTGCCAGCGGCCCGGGTACAGATACGCAGTATTTT. Its protein product is CASGPGTDTQYF.

This clonotype has only a few counts. Written as DNA, the CDR3 is TGTGCCAGCTCACCAGGGAGCGGGAGCTCCTACAATGAGCAGTTCTTC. It codes for CASSPGSGSSYNEQFF. The chain recombines TRBV18 with TRBJ2-1, with 8 nucleotides matching TRBD2. The CDR3 length is 16 residues. Per the germline V gene, CDR1 is KGHSH and CDR2 is LQKENI. Unmatched junction bases numbered 3, after V lost 2 bases and J lost 0 bases.

In its sample, this clonotype was seen a few times. The chain has TRBV29-1 and TRBJ1-3; 9 bases are shared with TRBD1. This CDR3 has 14 amino acids. Germline V gives CDR1 SQVTM, CDR2 ANQGSEA. Trimming at V came to 5 bases and at J to 7 bases, leaving 9 bases not matched to a gene. The CDR3 DNA follows: TGCAGCGTTACTCCCACAGGGGGCTGGAACACCATATATTTT. The encoded protein is CSVTPTGGWNTIYF.

This chain links TRBV28 with TRBJ2-5; a possible D gene is TRBD2 (6 bases). Per the germline V gene, CDR1 is MDHEN and CDR2 is SYDVKM. The germline V and J ends were trimmed by 3 bases and 3 bases, with 8 bases remaining between them. CDR3 size: 13 residues. CDR3 nucleotides: TGTGCCAGCAGTTTTGGACTAAAAGAGACCCAGTACTTC. This gives the protein CASSFGLKETQYF.

The chain has TRBV12-3 or TRBV12-4 and TRBJ2-1; D is uncertain. The length of the CDR3 is 16 residues. V was shortened by 5 bases and J by 7 bases, with 21 bases between the two germline ends. CDR3 residues: CASSPKNHPMGNEQFF. CDR3 DNA: TGTGCCAGCAGTCCCAAGAACCACCCGATGGGGAATGAGCAGTTCTTC.

This clonotype appeared many times. The chain carries TRBV20-1 and TRBJ2-3; 12 nucleotides match TRBD2. The CDR3 has 16 residues. Losses at the gene ends were 6 bases for V and 0 bases for J; bases not matched to a gene: 7. Germline assignment: CDR1 DFQATT and CDR2 SNEGSKA (reference sequence). The CDR3 spells CSARTSGTTSTDTQYF. The CDR3 coding sequence is TGCAGTGCACGGACTAGCGGGACTACTAGCACAGATACGCAGTATTTT.

This chain connects TRBV7-8 to TRBJ1-5; 8 bases agree with TRBD1. CDR3 length: 15 residues. The germline V gene has CDR1 SGHVS and CDR2 FQNEAQ. V shed 5 bases and J 6 bases; nucleotides not matched to a gene: 9. CDR3 in DNA: TGTGCCAGCAGCCCCGGGACAGGCGCAATTCAGCCCCAGCATTTT. Translation gives CASSPGTGAIQPQHF.

This clonotype was counted between two and nine times. This chain uses TRBV19 with TRBJ2-1; 12 nucleotides line up with TRBD2. V lost 4 bases, J lost 8 bases, and 12 bases stayed unmatched. Germline V CDR1 and CDR2: LNHDA, SQIVND (reference sequence). The CDR3 runs 17 residues. The CDR3 reads CASSTQLAGGTVDEQFF. CDR3 in DNA: TGTGCCAGTAGTACTCAGCTAGCGGGGGGGACCGTCGATGAGCAGTTCTTC.

This clonotype was recorded a few times. The rearrangement joins TRBV10-3 to TRBJ2-5; D perhaps matches TRBD2 (6 bases). V was cut by 10 bases and J by 2 bases, with 17 bases left in between. This CDR3 region has 14 residues. Germline V gene sequence: CDR1 ENHRY, CDR2 SYGVKD. CDR3 amino acids: CATMFDRGQETQYF. The DNA of the CDR3 is TGTGCCACCATGTTCGACCGGGGGCAAGAGACCCAGTACTTC.

This clonotype was detected only a few times. This rearrangement joins TRBV18 to TRBJ2-1, with unresolved D. Trimming stripped 2 bases from V and 4 bases from J, with 0 bases between. Germline assignment: CDR1 KGHSH and CDR2 LQKENI. This CDR3 has 11 amino acids. CDR3 sequence: CASSPYNEQFF. In DNA form, the CDR3 reads TGTGCCAGCTCACCATACAATGAGCAGTTCTTC.

Of note for this clonotype: A junction end diverges from the germline sequence, so it may reflect a read error. The rearrangement joins TRBV20-1 to TRBJ2-6; a possible D gene is TRBD1 (5 bases). Germline loops: CDR1 DFQATT, CDR2 SNEGSKA (reference sequence). This CDR3 is built from 14 residues. The CDR3 DNA is TGCAGTGCTAGGGCCGACTCTGGGGCCAACGGCCTGACTTTC. Translating gives CSARADSGANGLTF.

The chain links TRBV20-1 to TRBJ1-5, with D tentatively TRBD1 (5 bases). The ends were cut back, 5 bases at V and 9 bases at J, with 14 bases in the middle. Germline CDR1 reads DFQATT; CDR2 reads SNEGSKA (reference sequence). This CDR3 contains 12 residues. The CDR3 sequence is CSAGASERPQHF. The CDR3 DNA reads as TGCAGTGCTGGGGCATCAGAACGGCCCCAGCATTTT.

V and J are TRBV7-9 and TRBJ1-4; possibly TRBD1 for D (5 bases). CDR3 length: 16 amino acids. V was cut by 5 bases and J by 5 bases, with 18 bases left in between. Germline lookup yields CDR1 SEHNR and CDR2 FQNEAQ (reference sequence). As DNA, the CDR3 is TGTGCCAGCAGCCCTAACGTAAAGGGGACGAATGAAAAACTGTTTTTT. It encodes CASSPNVKGTNEKLFF.

This clonotype was seen many times. The J gene is TRBJ1-1, the V gene TRBV20-1, with D unresolved. This CDR3 is 12 amino acids long. CDR1 DFQATT and CDR2 SNEGSKA come from the germline V gene (reference sequence). V gave up 6 bases and J gave up 1 base, with 9 bases separating them. The CDR3 reads CSAPRGNTEAFF. CDR3 coding DNA: TGCAGTGCCCCACGTGGGAACACTGAAGCTTTCTTT.